These T cell receptor beta chains were read from a single sample in a study of blood T cells in healthy people across ages. One entry per CDR3 protein, called by TCRdb with MiXCR from the 5' RACE reads. Seen here are about 640,000 distinct CDR3 sequences, under 70% observed once, and the top ten hold over 30%. Specimen: blood. These receptors originate from a man aged 55 to 69 in good health. CDR3s include the opening cysteine and the closing phenylalanine or tryptophan. A D gene is named only where the DNA matches it firmly. Only part of the rows carry a size: once, few, many, or a class if the clone is expanded.

TRBJ1-1,NA,TRBV29-1,few,CSVVPLNTEAFF,TGCAGCGTTGTTCCCCTGAACACTGAAGCTTTCTTT
TRBJ2-1,TRBD2,TRBV7-9,NA,CASSFGDSGGNNEQFF,TGTGCCAGCAGCTTTGGAGATAGCGGGGGTAACAATGAGCAGTTCTTC
TRBJ2-1,TRBD2,TRBV9,NA,CASSVGSPSGYNEQFF,TGTGCCAGCAGCGTAGGTAGCCCTAGCGGTTACAATGAGCAGTTCTTC
TRBJ1-3,NA,TRBV12-3/TRBV12-4,NA,CASSPTGATGNTIYF,TGTGCCAGCAGTCCGACTGGTGCAACAGGAAACACCATATATTTT
TRBJ2-1,NA,TRBV5-1,few,CASSSTVMNNEQFF,TGCGCCAGCAGCTCAACAGTGATGAACAATGAGCAGTTCTTC
TRBJ2-1,NA,TRBV4-1,NA,CASSQGLVEDEQFF,TGCGCCAGCAGCCAAGGACTAGTTGAGGATGAGCAGTTCTTC
TRBJ2-5,NA,TRBV20-1,few,CSARVVSGTQETQYF,TGCAGTGCTAGAGTCGTCTCGGGGACCCAAGAGACCCAGTACTTC
TRBJ2-5,NA,TRBV2,once,CASREDLVRGETQHF,TGTGCCAGCAGGGAAGACCTAGTTCGTGGAGAGACCCAGCACTTC
TRBJ2-3,NA,TRBV12-3/TRBV12-4,once,CASSDWRSSGDTQYF,TGTGCCAGCAGTGATTGGAGAAGTTCAGGAGATACGCAGTATTTT
TRBJ1-2,NA,TRBV12-3/TRBV12-4,NA,CASRGGNYGYTF,TGTGCCAGCAGGGGGGGTAACTATGGCTACACCTTC
TRBJ2-1,NA,TRBV3-1,few,CASSTPTNEQFF,TGTGCCAGCAGCACCCCTACCAATGAGCAGTTCTTC
TRBJ2-1,TRBD1,TRBV29-1,NA,CSVEDVWQGAPNEQFF,TGCAGCGTTGAAGATGTGTGGCAGGGGGCCCCCAATGAGCAGTTCTTC
TRBJ2-2,TRBD2,TRBV25-1,NA,CASSEFLAGGANTGELFF,TGTGCCAGCAGTGAATTTTTGGCGGGGGGCGCGAACACCGGGGAGCTGTTTTTT
TRBJ1-1,NA,TRBV18,NA,CASSTVGSRAEAFF,TGTGCCAGCTCCACCGTAGGGTCTAGGGCTGAAGCTTTCTTT